This T cell receptor (beta chain) is from a study of cytomegalovirus exposure and HLA in healthy donors. Study observations and caveats: The analysis excluded some indistinguishable V segments, including TRBV6-2 and TRBV6-3. A previous analysis found most TCR beta V segments productive roughly 87% or roughly 30% of the time.

Donors had nominal health at sampling but likely had unrecorded immune exposures. 13 Jbeta primers and 60 Vbeta primers were used for the PCR. The assay was immunoSEQ multiplex PCR, and TCRdb's table has in-frame clones only and misses some. Of around 68,000 clones in the sample, around 75% were seen once. With respect to this clone: Antigen specificity is unknown.

The CDR3 length is 9 residues. This chain connects TRBV3-2 to TRBJ2-1; no check of the table's D call, TRBD1, against the DNA was made. TRBV3-2 is marked as a pseudogene. The clonotype comes from a woman aged 25 to 39 in good health and CMV-seropositive. The specimen was PBMCs. CDR3: CASSPPQIF. The CDR3 DNA sequence: TGTGCCAGCAGCCCCCCTCAGATCTTC.